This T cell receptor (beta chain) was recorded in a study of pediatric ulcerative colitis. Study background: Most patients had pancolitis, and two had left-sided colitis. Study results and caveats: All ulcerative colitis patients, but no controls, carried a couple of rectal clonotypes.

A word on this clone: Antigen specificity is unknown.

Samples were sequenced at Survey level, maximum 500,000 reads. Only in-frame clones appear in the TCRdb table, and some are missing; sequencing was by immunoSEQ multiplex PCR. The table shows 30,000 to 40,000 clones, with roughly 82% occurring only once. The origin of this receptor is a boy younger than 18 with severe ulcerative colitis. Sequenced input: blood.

The CDR3 DNA sequence: TGCGCCAGCAGCCCCGATCGGAGGGTCGGCTATGGCTACACCTTC. Residues: CASSPDRRVGYGYTF. The gene calls are TRBV4-1 and TRBJ1-2; D uncertain. Germline CDR1 reads MGHRA; CDR2 reads YSYEKL. V was pared by 4 bases and J by 4 bases, with 16 bases between. The CDR3 consists of 15 residues.